The 6 T cell receptor beta chains below all came from one sample that was sequenced in a study of shared T cell receptors in the human thymus. Assay used: immunoSEQ multiplex PCR; TCRdb lists only in-frame clones, some missing. In the table there are 540,000 or so clones, 75% to 80% of which are singletons. A further study also used this sample, focusing on human thymus T cells.

What was sequenced was thymocytes. These receptors were obtained from a boy in the first two years of life with a congenital heart defect.

The chain joins TRBV6-5 to TRBJ2-7; TRBD2 is a possible D gene (5 bases). V lost 6 bases to trimming and J lost 2 bases, with 14 bases between them. Germline values: CDR1 MNHEY, CDR2 SVGAGI. The CDR3 has 14 amino acids. CDR3 sequence: CASSSIERTYEQYF. The CDR3 DNA follows: TGTGCCAGCAGCTCAATCGAGCGGACCTACGAGCAGTACTTC.

The chain recombines TRBV5-1 with TRBJ2-1; 11 bases are shared with TRBD2. V was clipped by 0 bases and J by 9 bases; unmatched bases: 11. The CDR3 runs to 17 residues. Germline V gene data show CDR1 as SGHRS and CDR2 as YFSETQ. The DNA for the CDR3 is TGCGCCAGCAGCTTGGAACTAGCGGGAGAGGTCCGTCGTGAGCAGTTCTTC. Translation gives CASSLELAGEVRREQFF.

This sequence joins TRBV29-1 and TRBJ2-2; D remains ambiguous. V was clipped by 4 bases and J by 10 bases, with 16 bases between them. Germline values: CDR1 SQVTM, CDR2 ANQGSEA. The length of the CDR3 is 13 residues. This chain's CDR3 is CSVGSTPGSELFF. As DNA, the CDR3 is TGCAGCGTTGGCTCTACACCGGGTTCGGAGCTGTTTTTT.

This sequence joins TRBV5-6 and TRBJ2-3; 8 positions agree with TRBD2. The germline CDR1 and CDR2 sequences are SGHDT and YYEEEE. The CDR3 is made up of 17 amino acids. V dropped 2 bases and J dropped 0; count of bases not matched to a gene: 8. Here the CDR3 reads CASSFSGTRASTDTQYF. In DNA, the CDR3 is TGTGCCAGCAGCTTCTCCGGGACTAGGGCTAGCACAGATACGCAGTATTTT.

This clone was counted only a few times. The same CDR3 can be traced to other DNA sequences in this sample. The gene calls are TRBV5-6 and TRBJ1-1; D remains unclear. V was clipped by 4 bases and J by 3 bases, with 13 bases between them. The CDR3 contains 14 residues. The germline V gene has CDR1 SGHDT and CDR2 YYEEEE. CDR3 nucleotide sequence: TGTGCCAGCAGCCGTCGGGGTTGGCACACTGAAGCTTTCTTT. The encoded protein is CASSRRGWHTEAFF. Using reference TRBV5-6 and TRBJ1-1 for the parts outside the CDR3, the full variable domain is DAGVTQSPTHLIKTRGQQVTLRCSPKSGHDTVSWYQQALGQGPQFIFQYYEEEERQRGNFPDRFSGHQFPNYSSELNVNALLLGDSALYLCASSRRGWHTEAFFGQGTRLTVV.

V usage is TRBV4-3 and J usage is TRBJ2-3, with 14 bases matching TRBD2. CDR3 length: 19 amino acids. V shed 3 bases, J shed 3 bases, and the junction held 11 bases outside the gene matches. Germline-derived CDR1 and CDR2 are LGHNA and YSLEER. The CDR3 protein is CASSHIGTSGRGVTDTQYF. In nucleotides, the CDR3 is TGCGCCAGCAGCCATATAGGGACTAGCGGGAGAGGGGTTACAGATACGCAGTATTTT.